The entry below describes one T cell receptor beta chain. This CDR3 has 20 residues. V was cut by 0 bases and J by 3 bases, with 23 bases left in between. Germline V lookup: CDR1 LGHNT, CDR2 FRNRAP. Sequenced by immunoSEQ multiplex PCR; TCRdb stores in-frame clones only, minus some. Of under 140,000 clones listed, 92% are singletons. The data were obtained in a study of siplizumab effects on memory and regulatory T cells. Source material: CD4+ T cells sorted from blood. This TCR derives from a human donor in good health. The chain couples TRBV12-5 to TRBJ1-4; TRBD1 might be the D (6 bases). The CDR3 DNA reads as TGTGCTAGTGGTTTGGTAAAGTGGGGGGCCGACAGGCAGTCTAATGAAAAACTGTTTTTT. Its protein is CASGLVKWGADRQSNEKLFF.